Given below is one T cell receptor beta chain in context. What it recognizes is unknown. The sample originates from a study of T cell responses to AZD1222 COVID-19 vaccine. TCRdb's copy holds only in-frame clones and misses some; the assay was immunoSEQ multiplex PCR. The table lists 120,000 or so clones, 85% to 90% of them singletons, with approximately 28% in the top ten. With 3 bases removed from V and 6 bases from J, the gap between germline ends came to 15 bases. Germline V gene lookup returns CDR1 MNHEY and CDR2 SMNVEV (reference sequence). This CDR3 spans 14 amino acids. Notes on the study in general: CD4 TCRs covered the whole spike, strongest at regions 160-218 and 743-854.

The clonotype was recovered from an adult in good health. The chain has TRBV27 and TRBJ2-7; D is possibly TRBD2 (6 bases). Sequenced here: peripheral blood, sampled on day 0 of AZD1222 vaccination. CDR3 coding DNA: TGTGCCAGCAGTTTCAGGAGGGATGGGGTCGAGCAGTACTTC. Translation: CASSFRRDGVEQYF.